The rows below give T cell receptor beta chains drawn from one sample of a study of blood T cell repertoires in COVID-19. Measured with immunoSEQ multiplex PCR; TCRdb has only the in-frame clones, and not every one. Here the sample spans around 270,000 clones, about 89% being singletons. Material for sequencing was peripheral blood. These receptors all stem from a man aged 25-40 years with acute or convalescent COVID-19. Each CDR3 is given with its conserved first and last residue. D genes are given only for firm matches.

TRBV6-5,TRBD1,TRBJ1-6,TGTGCCAGCAGTTACTCTTGGACAGGGGGTTCACCCCTCCACTTT,CASSYSWTGGSPLHF
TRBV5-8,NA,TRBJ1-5,TGTGCCAGCAGTCACGGACTCCATCAGCCCCAGCATTTT,CASSHGLHQPQHF
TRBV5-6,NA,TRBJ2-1,TGTGCCAGCAGCTTGGAACGGGAGTTCTACAATGAGCAGTTCTTC,CASSLEREFYNEQFF
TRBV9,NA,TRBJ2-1,TGTGCCAGCAGCGCGGGGGAAAATGAGCAGTTCTTC,CASSAGENEQFF
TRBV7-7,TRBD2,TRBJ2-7,TGTGCTAGCAGCCCGAACGCCGGGACTAGCGGCGAGCAGTACTTC,CASSPNAGTSGEQYF
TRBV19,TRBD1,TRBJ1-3,TGTGCCAGTAGTCCGGGACAGGGCAGCCCTGGAAACACCATATATTTT,CASSPGQGSPGNTIYF
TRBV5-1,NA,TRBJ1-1,TGCGCCAGCAGCTTGGCCGGGTCGCACACTGAAGCTTTCTTT,CASSLAGSHTEAFF
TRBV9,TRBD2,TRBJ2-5,TGTGCCAGCAGCGCAACGGGACTAGCAGGTTGGGAGACCCAGTACTTC,CASSATGLAGWETQYF
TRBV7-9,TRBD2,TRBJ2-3,TGTGCCAGCAGCTCTAGCGGGACCACAGATACGCAGTATTTT,CASSSSGTTDTQYF
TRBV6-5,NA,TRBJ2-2,TGTGCCACCACTAGCTCGACCCCCGGGGAGCTGTTTTTT,CATTSSTPGELFF